Following are 20 T cell receptor beta chains from one sample sequenced in a study of blood T cells in healthy people across ages (dated by TCRdb to between 2014 and 2017). The method behind the library was 5' RACE. The listed sequencing device is Illumina HiSeq 2500. A second about 7 to 12 cycle PCR used a sample-barcoded 5' primer and a J-beta primer mix. The raw public data were reprocessed by TCRdb itself: fastp quality trimming at Q25, MiXCR clonotype calling, in-frame beta chains only. A single entry per CDR3 protein holds the most common genes and DNA from its merged rows. The table for this sample lists around 1,500,000 distinct CDR3 sequences; roughly 45% of them were counted only once. Roughly 7.7% of the sample is held by the ten biggest clonotypes. The specimen sequenced was blood. The receptors derive from a woman under 30 in good health.

This clonotype came up many times. V usage is TRBV6-1 and J usage is TRBJ2-1; 8 bases map to TRBD2. Germline V gene lookup returns CDR1 MNHNS and CDR2 SASEGT. J lost 2 bases, V lost 5 bases, and 2 bases had no gene match. The CDR3 has 14 amino acids. This CDR3 reads CASSRAGAYNEQFF. CDR3 bases: TGTGCCAGCAGTAGAGCGGGAGCCTACAATGAGCAGTTCTTC.

The sample holds a few counts of this clonotype. The V and J genes are TRBV7-2 and TRBJ2-3, with 7 bases fitting TRBD2. Germline CDR1 SGHTA, CDR2 FQGNSA. The CDR3 spans 16 residues. The V segment lost 2 bases and the J segment 11 bases; nucleotides outside the gene matches: 16. CDR3 sequence (DNA): TGTGCCAGCAGCTTAATTGGACTAGTAGGACCGGGGGGGCAGTATTTT. It encodes CASSLIGLVGPGGQYF.

This chain links TRBV3-1 with TRBJ1-1; tentatively, D is TRBD1 (5 bases). The germline CDR1 and CDR2 sequences are LGHDT and YNNKEL (reference sequence). Trimming took 4 bases from V and 1 from J, leaving 10 bases between them. The CDR3 extends over 14 amino acids. Here the CDR3 DNA reads TGTGCCAGCAGCCGGGACGGCGGGAACACTGAAGCTTTCTTT. It specifies CASSRDGGNTEAFF.

The V call is TRBV6-1, the J call TRBJ1-1; D is possibly TRBD1 (6 bases). CDR3 length equals 13 residues. CDR1 and CDR2 (germline): MNHNS, SASEGT. The V end was cut by 6 bases, the J end by 4 bases, with 12 bases between. The CDR3 loop is CASRETRGTEAFF. The CDR3, as DNA: TGTGCCAGCAGGGAAACCAGGGGCACTGAAGCTTTCTTT.

V and J are TRBV28 and TRBJ1-1, with D uncertain. V was shortened by 6 bases and J by 1 base, with 9 bases between the two germline ends. The CDR3 runs to 13 residues. The germline gives CDR1 MDHEN, CDR2 SYDVKM. DNA for the CDR3: TGTGCCAGCAGCGTCCCAGAGAACACTGAAGCTTTCTTT. Translation gives CASSVPENTEAFF.

This clonotype has just a few counts. V gene TRBV14 combines with J gene TRBJ2-5, with 8 bases aligning to TRBD2. Germline-derived CDR1 and CDR2 are SGHDN and FVKESK. This CDR3 is built from 16 residues. V dropped 6 bases and J dropped 3; count of bases not matched to a gene: 12. CDR3 protein: CASSARPGLVKETQYF. CDR3 DNA: TGTGCCAGCAGTGCCCGGCCGGGACTAGTGAAAGAGACCCAGTACTTC.

V is TRBV9 and J is TRBJ2-3; TRBD2 might be the D (5 bases). Germline CDR1 reads SGDLS; CDR2 reads YYNGEE. The CDR3 runs 15 residues. V was clipped by 3 bases and J by 1 base, with 12 bases between them. The CDR3 here is CASSGPGTRTDTQYF. The CDR3 DNA is TGTGCCAGCAGCGGCCCGGGAACCCGCACAGATACGCAGTATTTT.

On this clonotype itself: It may be a read error: a sequence one base away is much more abundant. The V gene is TRBV10-3, the J gene TRBJ2-3, with unresolved D. In germline, CDR1 is ENHRY, CDR2 SYGVKD. The V gene lost 4 bases and the J gene lost 6 bases, with 8 bases spanning the gap. The CDR3 length is 12 residues. The CDR3 protein is CAISGIMDTQYF. CDR3 in DNA: TGTGCCATCAGTGGGATCATGGATACGCAGTATTTT.

J is TRBJ1-5 and V is TRBV5-1; the match to TRBD1 covers 8 bases. Germline-derived CDR1 and CDR2 are SGHRS and YFSETQ. The CDR3 is made up of 14 amino acids. J lost 4 bases, V lost 5 bases, and 5 bases had no gene match. The CDR3: CASRPDRENQPQHF. The CDR3 nucleotides read TGCGCCAGCAGACCGGACAGGGAAAATCAGCCCCAGCATTTT.

The V gene is TRBV20-1, the J gene TRBJ2-7; 15 positions agree with TRBD2. Germline trimming cut 4 bases from V and 3 bases from J; bases unmatched to any gene: 16. This CDR3 has 19 residues. CDR1 DFQATT and CDR2 SNEGSKA come from the germline V gene (reference sequence). CDR3: CSAMGERTSGRAGLYEQYF. The CDR3 DNA follows: TGCAGTGCTATGGGGGAGAGGACTAGCGGGAGGGCCGGTCTCTACGAGCAGTACTTC.

The chain has TRBV6-1 and TRBJ1-5, with 9 bases matching TRBD1. The CDR3 is 15 amino acids. The germline V gene has CDR1 MNHNS and CDR2 SASEGT. V shed 7 bases and J 10 bases; nucleotides not matched to a gene: 14. CDR3 bases: TGTGCCAGCACTAGCGGACAGGGGTTGGTTAGCCCCCAGCATTTT. Residues: CASTSGQGLVSPQHF.

The chain combines TRBV2 with TRBJ2-7; D might be TRBD1 (6 bases). The V gene lost 6 bases and the J gene lost 6 bases, with 12 bases spanning the gap. The CDR3 extends over 12 amino acids. The germline gives CDR1 SNHLY, CDR2 FYNNEI. The DNA of the CDR3 is TGTGCCAGCAGGGACAGCGGCCGCGAGCAGTACTTC. Translation gives CASRDSGREQYF.

This clonotype was detected a few times. CDR3 loop: CASSPPGGGVEGYTF. The CDR3 DNA reads TGTGCCAGCAGCCCTCCGGGTGGGGGGGTAGAGGGCTACACCTTC. The gene calls are TRBV3-1 and TRBJ1-2; possibly TRBD1 for D (5 bases). Trimming removed 4 bases at V and 8 bases at J, with 20 bases between. Germline V gene data show CDR1 as LGHDT and CDR2 as YNNKEL (reference sequence). This CDR3 contains 15 residues.

CDR3 nucleotides: TGTGCCAGCAGTTACTCAGGGGAGGGGGTTGATCAGCCCCAGCATTTT. Translation: CASSYSGEGVDQPQHF. V usage is TRBV6-6 and J usage is TRBJ1-5, with D maybe TRBD1 (6 bases). The V gene lost 0 bases and the J gene lost 5 bases, with 14 bases spanning the gap. Germline V gene data show CDR1 as MNHNY and CDR2 as SVGAGI (reference sequence). The CDR3 is made up of 16 amino acids.

The chain is built from TRBV25-1 and TRBJ2-6, with D perhaps matching TRBD1 (5 bases). This CDR3 spans 18 amino acids. Trimming removed 6 bases at V and 0 bases at J, with 18 bases between. The germline V gene has CDR1 MGHDK and CDR2 SYGVNS. CDR3 sequence (DNA): TGTGCCAGCAGGCCCTGGGGCCAGGGCCCCTCTGGGGCCAACGTCCTGACTTTC. It specifies CASRPWGQGPSGANVLTF.

V is TRBV12-3 or TRBV12-4 and J is TRBJ2-3; the match to TRBD2 covers 7 bases. The CDR3 consists of 16 residues. With V trimmed by 6 bases and J by 2 bases, 11 bases remained unmatched. In DNA, the CDR3 is TGTGCCAGCAGCCCCCCGGGACTATTCACCACAGATACGCAGTATTTT. Protein product: CASSPPGLFTTDTQYF.

This clonotype was seen a handful of times. This rearrangement joins TRBV7-3 to TRBJ2-5, with 8 bases lining up with TRBD2. Looked up from germline, CDR1 is SGHTA and CDR2 is FQGTGA. The CDR3 consists of 15 residues. V lost 6 bases, J lost 5 bases, and 11 bases stayed unmatched. The CDR3 is CASSSSGLGRETQYF. CDR3 DNA: TGTGCCAGCAGTTCCTCGGGACTAGGACGGGAGACCCAGTACTTC.

The rearrangement links TRBV2 to TRBJ1-4, with D tentatively TRBD1 (5 bases). With 6 bases removed from V and 1 base from J, the gap between germline ends came to 9 bases. This CDR3 comprises 14 residues. Germline CDR1 and CDR2: SNHLY and FYNNEI. DNA of the CDR3: TGTGCCAGCAGCCCGACAGTAACTAATGAAAAACTGTTTTTT. It translates to CASSPTVTNEKLFF.

The J gene is TRBJ2-5, the V gene TRBV7-9, with 9 bases identical to TRBD1. The length of the CDR3 is 20 residues. Germline V CDR1 and CDR2: SEHNR, FQNEAQ (reference sequence). Germline trimming cut 1 base from V and 4 bases from J; bases unmatched to any gene: 19. CDR3 region: CASSLVGTGRKGGERETQYF. In DNA form, the CDR3 reads TGTGCCAGCAGCTTAGTGGGGACAGGGAGAAAGGGGGGAGAACGAGAGACCCAGTACTTC.

This clonotype showed up just a few times. The chain has TRBV11-2 and TRBJ2-7; D possibly corresponds to TRBD1 (8 bases). CDR3 length: 16 residues. The germline CDR1 and CDR2 sequences are SGHAT and FQNNGV. Trimming removed 5 bases at V and 7 bases at J, with 24 bases between. CDR3 sequence: CASSLDTGGATHEQYF. The CDR3 bases are TGTGCCAGCAGCCTCGACACAGGGGGGGCGACCCATGAGCAGTACTTC.